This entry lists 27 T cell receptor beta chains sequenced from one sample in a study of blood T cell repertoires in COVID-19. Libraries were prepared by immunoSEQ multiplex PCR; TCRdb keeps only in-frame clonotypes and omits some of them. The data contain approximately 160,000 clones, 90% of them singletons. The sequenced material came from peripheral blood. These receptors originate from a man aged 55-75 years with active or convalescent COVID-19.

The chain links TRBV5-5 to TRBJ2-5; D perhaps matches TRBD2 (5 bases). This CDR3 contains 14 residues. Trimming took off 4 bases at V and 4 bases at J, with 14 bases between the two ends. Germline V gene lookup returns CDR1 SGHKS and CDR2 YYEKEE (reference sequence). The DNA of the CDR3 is TGTGCCAGCAGCGCCACTAGGTCTCGAGAGACCCAGTACTTC. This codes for CASSATRSRETQYF.

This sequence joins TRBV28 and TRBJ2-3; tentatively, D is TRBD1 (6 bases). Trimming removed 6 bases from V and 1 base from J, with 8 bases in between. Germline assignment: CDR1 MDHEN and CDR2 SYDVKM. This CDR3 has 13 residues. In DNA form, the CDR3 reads TGTGCCAGCAGGGGGGCAGGCACAGATACGCAGTATTTT. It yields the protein CASRGAGTDTQYF.

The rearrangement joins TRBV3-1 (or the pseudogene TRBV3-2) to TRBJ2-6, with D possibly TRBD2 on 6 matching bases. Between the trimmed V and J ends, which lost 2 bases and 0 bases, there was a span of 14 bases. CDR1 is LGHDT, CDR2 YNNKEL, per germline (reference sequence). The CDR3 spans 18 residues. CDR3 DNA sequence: TGTGCCAGCAGCCAAAACGGGAGCCCTAGCTCTGGGGCCAACGTCCTGACTTTC. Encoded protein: CASSQNGSPSSGANVLTF.

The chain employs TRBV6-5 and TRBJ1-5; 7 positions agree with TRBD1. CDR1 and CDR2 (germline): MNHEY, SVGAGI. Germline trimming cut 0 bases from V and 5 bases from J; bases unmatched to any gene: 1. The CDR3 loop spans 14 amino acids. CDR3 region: CASSYSQGYQPQHF. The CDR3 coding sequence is TGTGCCAGCAGTTACTCACAGGGGTATCAGCCCCAGCATTTT.

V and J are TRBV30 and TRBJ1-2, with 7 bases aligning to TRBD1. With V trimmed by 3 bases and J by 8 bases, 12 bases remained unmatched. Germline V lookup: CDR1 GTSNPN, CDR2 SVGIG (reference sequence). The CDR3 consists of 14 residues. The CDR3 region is CAWSGLQGYWGYTF. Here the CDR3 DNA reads TGTGCCTGGAGCGGACTACAGGGGTACTGGGGCTACACCTTC. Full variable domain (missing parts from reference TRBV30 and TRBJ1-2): SQTIHQWPATLVQPVGSPLSLECTVEGTSNPNLYWYRQAAGRGLQLLFYSVGIGQISSEVPQNLSASRPQDRQFILSSKKLLLSDSGFYLCAWSGLQGYWGYTFGSGTRLTVV.

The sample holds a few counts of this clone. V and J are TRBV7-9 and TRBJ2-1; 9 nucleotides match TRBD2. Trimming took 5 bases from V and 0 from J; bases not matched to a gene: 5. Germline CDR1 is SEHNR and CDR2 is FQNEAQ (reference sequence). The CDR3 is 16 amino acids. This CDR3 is CASSRSSGSSYNEQFF. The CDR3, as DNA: TGTGCCAGCAGCAGAAGTAGCGGGAGCTCCTACAATGAGCAGTTCTTC.

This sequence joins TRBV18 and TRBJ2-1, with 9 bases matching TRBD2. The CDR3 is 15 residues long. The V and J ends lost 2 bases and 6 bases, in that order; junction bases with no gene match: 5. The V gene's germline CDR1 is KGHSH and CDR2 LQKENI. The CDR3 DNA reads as TGTGCCAGCTCACCAAGGCGGGGGGGCCTCAATGAGCAGTTCTTC. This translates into CASSPRRGGLNEQFF.

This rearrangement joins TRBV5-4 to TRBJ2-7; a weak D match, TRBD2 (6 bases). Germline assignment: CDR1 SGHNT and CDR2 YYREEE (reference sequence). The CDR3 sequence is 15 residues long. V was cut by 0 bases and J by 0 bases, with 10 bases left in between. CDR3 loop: CASSLGRDNSYEQYF. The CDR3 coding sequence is TGTGCCAGCAGCTTGGGGCGGGATAACTCCTACGAGCAGTACTTC.

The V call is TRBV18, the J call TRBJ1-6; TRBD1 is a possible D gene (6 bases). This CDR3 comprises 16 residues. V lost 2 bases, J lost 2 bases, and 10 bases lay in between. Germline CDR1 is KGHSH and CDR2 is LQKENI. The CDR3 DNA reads TGTGCCAGCTCACCAAGGGACATGCCCTATAATTCACCCCTCCACTTT. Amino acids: CASSPRDMPYNSPLHF.

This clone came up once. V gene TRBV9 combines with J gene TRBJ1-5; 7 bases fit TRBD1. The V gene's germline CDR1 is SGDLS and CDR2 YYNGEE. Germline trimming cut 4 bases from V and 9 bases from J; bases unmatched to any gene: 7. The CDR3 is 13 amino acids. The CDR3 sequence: CASSLGQEAPQHF. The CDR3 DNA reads TGTGCCAGCAGCCTCGGACAGGAAGCGCCCCAGCATTTT.

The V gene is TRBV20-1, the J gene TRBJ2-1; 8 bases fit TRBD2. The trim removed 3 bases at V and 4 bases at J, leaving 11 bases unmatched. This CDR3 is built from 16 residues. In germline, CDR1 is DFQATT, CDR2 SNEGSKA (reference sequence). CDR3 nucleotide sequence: TGCAGTGCTAGTTACCGCTCGGCTAGCGGGTACAATGAGCAGTTCTTC. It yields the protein CSASYRSASGYNEQFF.

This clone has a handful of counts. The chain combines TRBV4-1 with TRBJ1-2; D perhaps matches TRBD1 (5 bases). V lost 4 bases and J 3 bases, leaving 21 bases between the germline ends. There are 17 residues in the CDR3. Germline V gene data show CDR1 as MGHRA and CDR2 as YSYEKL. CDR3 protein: CASSLTLIRQTDYGYTF. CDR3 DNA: TGCGCCAGCAGCCTTACCCTCATCCGACAGACAGACTATGGCTACACCTTC.

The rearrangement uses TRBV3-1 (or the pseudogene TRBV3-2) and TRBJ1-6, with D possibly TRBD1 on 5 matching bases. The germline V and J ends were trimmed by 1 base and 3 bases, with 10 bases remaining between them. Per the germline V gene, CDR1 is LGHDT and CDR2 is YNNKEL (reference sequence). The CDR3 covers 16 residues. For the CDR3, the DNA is TGTGCCAGCAGCCAAGCGGGGGGAGGCTATAATTCACCCCTCCACTTT. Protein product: CASSQAGGGYNSPLHF.

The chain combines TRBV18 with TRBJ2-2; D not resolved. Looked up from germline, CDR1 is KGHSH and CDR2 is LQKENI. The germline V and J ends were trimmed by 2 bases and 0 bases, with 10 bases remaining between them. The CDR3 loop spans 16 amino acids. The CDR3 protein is CASSPWRPPNTGELFF. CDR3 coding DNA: TGTGCCAGCTCACCATGGCGGCCGCCGAACACCGGGGAGCTGTTTTTT.

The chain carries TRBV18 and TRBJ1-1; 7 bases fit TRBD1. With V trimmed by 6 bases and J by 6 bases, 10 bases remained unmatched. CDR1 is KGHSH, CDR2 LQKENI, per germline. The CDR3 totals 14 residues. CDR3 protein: CASSSRQGDSEAFF. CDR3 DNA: TGTGCCAGCTCTTCGAGACAGGGAGACTCTGAAGCTTTCTTT.

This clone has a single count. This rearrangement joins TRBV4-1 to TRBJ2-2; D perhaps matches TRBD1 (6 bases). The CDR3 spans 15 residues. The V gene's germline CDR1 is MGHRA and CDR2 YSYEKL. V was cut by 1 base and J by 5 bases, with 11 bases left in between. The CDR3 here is CASSQAWGRTGELFF. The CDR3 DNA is TGCGCCAGCAGCCAAGCGTGGGGGCGAACCGGGGAGCTGTTTTTT.

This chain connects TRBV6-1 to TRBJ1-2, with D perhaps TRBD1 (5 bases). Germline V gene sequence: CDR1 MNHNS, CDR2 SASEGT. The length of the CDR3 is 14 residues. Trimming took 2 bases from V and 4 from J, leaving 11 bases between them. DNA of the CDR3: TGTGCCAGCAGTGAACGTCAGGGCGGCTATGGCTACACCTTC. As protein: CASSERQGGYGYTF.

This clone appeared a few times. The CDR3 DNA reads as TGTGCCACCAAATCCCAGACTAGCGGGATGATCACAGATACGCAGTATTTT. Translating gives CATKSQTSGMITDTQYF. The rearrangement joins TRBV19 to TRBJ2-3; TRBD2 agrees at 11 bases. V lost 10 bases, J lost 2 bases, and 14 bases stayed unmatched. Looked up from germline, CDR1 is LNHDA and CDR2 is SQIVND (reference sequence). The CDR3 is 17 amino acids.

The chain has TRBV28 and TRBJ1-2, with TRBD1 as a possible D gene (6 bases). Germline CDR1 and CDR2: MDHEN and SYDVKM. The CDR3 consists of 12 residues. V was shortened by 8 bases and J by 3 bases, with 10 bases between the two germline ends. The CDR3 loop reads CASQGSHYGYTF. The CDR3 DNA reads TGTGCCAGCCAGGGGAGCCACTATGGCTACACCTTC.

CDR3 sequence reads: CASSPPRVATNEKLFF. Here the CDR3 DNA reads TGTGCCAGCTCACCACCCAGGGTTGCGACTAATGAAAAACTGTTTTTT. V usage is TRBV18 and J usage is TRBJ1-4; D may be TRBD1 (5 bases). The CDR3 is made up of 16 amino acids. V was shortened by 0 bases and J by 2 bases, with 10 bases between the two germline ends. CDR1 and CDR2 from the germline V gene are KGHSH and LQKENI.

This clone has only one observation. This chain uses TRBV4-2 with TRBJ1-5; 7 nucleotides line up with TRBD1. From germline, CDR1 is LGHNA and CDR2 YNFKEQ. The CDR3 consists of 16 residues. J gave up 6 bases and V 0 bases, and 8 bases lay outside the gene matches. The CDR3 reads CASSQDSGGLGQPQHF. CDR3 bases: TGTGCCAGCAGCCAAGATTCAGGGGGACTGGGTCAGCCCCAGCATTTT.

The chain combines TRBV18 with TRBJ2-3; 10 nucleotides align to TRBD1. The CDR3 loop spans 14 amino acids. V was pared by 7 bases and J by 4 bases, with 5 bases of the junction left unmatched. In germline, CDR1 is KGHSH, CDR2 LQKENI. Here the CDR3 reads CASFPGQGPDTQYF. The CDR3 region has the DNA TGTGCCAGCTTCCCGGGACAGGGGCCAGATACGCAGTATTTT.

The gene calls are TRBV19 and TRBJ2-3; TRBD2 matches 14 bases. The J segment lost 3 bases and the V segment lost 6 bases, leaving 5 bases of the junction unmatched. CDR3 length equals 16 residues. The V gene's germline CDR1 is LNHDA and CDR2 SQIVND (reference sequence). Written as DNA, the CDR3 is TGTGCCAGTAGGAGACTAGCGGGAGGGCCTACAGATACGCAGTATTTT. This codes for CASRRLAGGPTDTQYF.

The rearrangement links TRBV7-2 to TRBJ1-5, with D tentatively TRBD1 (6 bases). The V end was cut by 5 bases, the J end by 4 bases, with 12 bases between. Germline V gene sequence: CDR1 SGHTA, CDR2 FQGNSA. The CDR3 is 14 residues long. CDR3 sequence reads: CASSQQGGNQPQHF. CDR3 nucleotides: TGTGCCAGCAGCCAACAGGGAGGGAATCAGCCCCAGCATTTT. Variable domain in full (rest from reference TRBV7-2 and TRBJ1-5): GAGVSQSPSNKVTEKGKDVELRCDPISGHTALYWYRQSLGQGLEFLIYFQGNSAPDKSGLPSDRFSAERTGGSVSTLTIQRTQQEDSAVYLCASSQQGGNQPQHFGDGTRLSIL.

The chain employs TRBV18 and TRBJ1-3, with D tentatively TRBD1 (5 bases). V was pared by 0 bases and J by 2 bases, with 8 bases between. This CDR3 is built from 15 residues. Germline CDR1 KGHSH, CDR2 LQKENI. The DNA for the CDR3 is TGTGCCAGCTCACCACCGCAGGGAACTGGAAACACCATATATTTT. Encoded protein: CASSPPQGTGNTIYF.

The CDR3 sequence is CASTVGQGVRETQYF. The CDR3, as DNA: TGTGCCAGCACGGTCGGACAGGGAGTTCGAGAGACCCAGTACTTC. The chain recombines TRBV6-5 with TRBJ2-5, with TRBD1 matching over 8 bases. V trimming: 7 bases; J trimming: 4 bases; junction bases outside the gene matches: 11. There are 15 residues in the CDR3. Germline CDR1 reads MNHEY; CDR2 reads SVGAGI.

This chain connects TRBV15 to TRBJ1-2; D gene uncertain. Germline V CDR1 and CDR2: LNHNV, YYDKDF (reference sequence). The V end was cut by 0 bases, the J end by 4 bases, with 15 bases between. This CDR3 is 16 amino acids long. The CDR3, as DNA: TGTGCCACCAGCAGAGATTCGGGGAGGGCTGCCTATGGCTACACCTTC. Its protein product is CATSRDSGRAAYGYTF.